The 4 T cell receptor beta chains below were found in one sample sequenced in a study of T cell responses to AZD1222 COVID-19 vaccine. Clones were sequenced by immunoSEQ multiplex PCR, and TCRdb holds only the in-frame ones, with some missing. This sample has 110,000 to 150,000 clones; 80% to 95% occur once, and the top ten carry approximately 1.5%. This specimen consisted of peripheral blood, obtained on day 0 of AZD1222 vaccination. Receptors originate from an adult in good health.

The chain combines TRBV9 with TRBJ1-2; D is possibly TRBD1 (6 bases). Germline V gene data show CDR1 as SGDLS and CDR2 as YYNGEE. V was cut by 4 bases and J by 8 bases, with 21 bases left in between. The CDR3 is 15 residues long. As DNA, the CDR3 is TGTGCCAGCAGCCCACGGACAGCTTTTGGGGAAGGCTACACCTTC. Residues: CASSPRTAFGEGYTF.

The chain combines TRBV7-9 with TRBJ1-2; D unresolved. The germline gives CDR1 SEHNR, CDR2 FQNEAQ (reference sequence). The CDR3 totals 12 residues. V was shortened by 5 bases and J by 4 bases, with 8 bases between the two germline ends. As DNA, the CDR3 is TGTGCCAGCAGCCCAGGACCCTATGGCTACACCTTC. Its translation is CASSPGPYGYTF.

This chain connects TRBV12-3 or TRBV12-4 to TRBJ1-5, with D hard to call. This CDR3 comprises 13 residues. V lost 6 bases and J 4 bases, leaving 10 bases between the germline ends. This CDR3 reads CASSPGLNQPQHF. CDR3 in DNA: TGTGCCAGCAGCCCGGGTCTTAATCAGCCCCAGCATTTT.

The chain carries TRBV5-1 and TRBJ1-5; 7 nucleotides line up with TRBD1. This CDR3 is built from 14 residues. V was pared by 2 bases and J by 4 bases, with 3 bases of the junction left unmatched. From germline, CDR1 is SGHRS and CDR2 YFSETQ. CDR3 bases: TGCGCCAGCAGCTTAGGGACAGTAAATCAGCCCCAGCATTTT. This translates into CASSLGTVNQPQHF.